These T cell receptor beta chains were read from a single sample in a study of blood T cell repertoires in COVID-19. Some clones are missing from TCRdb's copy, which holds only in-frame ones; the method was immunoSEQ multiplex PCR. The table has some 160,000 clones, around nine tenths seen once; the top ten hold around a tenth. Material for sequencing was peripheral blood. All receptors derive from a woman in her seventies with COVID-19, enrolled during active disease. Both conserved end residues are trimmed from each CDR3.

CDR3,V,J
ASSNYRGSYEQY,TRBV5-1,TRBJ2-7
ASSPGQVGGYT,TRBV5-1,TRBJ1-2
ASSILLAGGQETQY,TRBV19,TRBJ2-5
ASSLGLAGWMEQF,TRBV5-1,TRBJ2-1
AKVPVRDRVPYEQY,TRBV19,TRBJ2-7
ASSSRTGPNSPLH,TRBV7-3,TRBJ1-6
ASSYGGRQETQY,TRBV6-5,TRBJ2-5
ASSRPGQGFSGNTIY,TRBV28,TRBJ1-3
ASSQSHRGNTEAF,TRBV4-1,TRBJ1-1
ASSFIRQNSPLH,TRBV28,TRBJ1-6
ATNRQGSDTQY,TRBV6-5,TRBJ2-3
ASSALSQVGGEQF,TRBV9,TRBJ2-1
ASSQGQYNSPLH,TRBV4-1,TRBJ1-6
ASSEGPVSPSQPQH,TRBV6-1,TRBJ1-5
ASSLATGTGWNTEAF,TRBV7-9,TRBJ1-1
ASSIARNYGYT,TRBV19,TRBJ1-2
ASSRSDRGTYGYT,TRBV3-1/TRBV3-2,TRBJ1-2
ASSSSGEGQY,TRBV18,TRBJ2-3
ASSAGYWHGYT,TRBV7-9,TRBJ1-2
ASSEGRTGNQPQH,TRBV6-1,TRBJ1-5
AWSVSQNQPQH,TRBV30,TRBJ1-5
ASSRDETRVQPQH,TRBV7-8,TRBJ1-5
ASSKQAIANTGELF,TRBV5-6,TRBJ2-2
ASSQGLNYRDPQH,TRBV4-1,TRBJ1-5
ASGLYANTGELF,TRBV10-1,TRBJ2-2
ASSHRDSVY,TRBV3-1/TRBV3-2,TRBJ2-7
ASSDRSPPYNEQF,TRBV6-1,TRBJ2-1
ASSLTGVTEQPQH,TRBV4-1,TRBJ1-5
ASSSRDRGGTGELF,TRBV6-5,TRBJ2-2
ASSLGGLPVEQY,TRBV6-5,TRBJ2-7
ASSKETPNQPQH,TRBV6-6,TRBJ1-5
ASSQISNQPQH,TRBV19,TRBJ1-5
ASSFSGESYGYT,TRBV5-5,TRBJ1-2
ASSLIITRTSEANTGELF,TRBV7-8,TRBJ2-2
ASENRPPWGNTIY,TRBV7-2,TRBJ1-3
AGAVLAGYNEQF,TRBV6-5,TRBJ2-1
ASSLGMGREYSPLH,TRBV5-1,TRBJ1-6